The sample holds a few counts of the clone carrying this T cell receptor (beta chain). Its matching antigen is unknown. Using unique molecular identifiers, the investigators prepared the TCRbeta library. MiXCR, run by TCRdb on the PCR reads, gives a single entry per CDR3 protein. The sample holds about 440,000 distinct CDR3 sequences, approximately 42% seen once. This record comes from a study of T-cell reconstitution after alpha-beta-depleted transplantation in children. Study results and caveats: About two months after transplant, alpha-beta T cells reportedly came from several hundred expanded graft clones. At one year after transplant, newly produced T cells mostly accounted for T-cell counts and diversity.

V lost 3 bases and J lost 1, with 8 bases in between. The CDR3 extends over 14 amino acids. The germline V gene has CDR1 MNHEY and CDR2 SVGAGI. This material consisted of PBMCs, taken before TCRalphabeta/CD19-depleted stem cell transplant. The origin of this receptor is a girl aged 2-15 years with aplastic anemia, due to receive a stem cell transplant. The chain is built from TRBV6-5 and TRBJ2-3; D unresolved. The CDR3 here is CASSYGDGTDTQYF. The CDR3 DNA follows: TGTGCCAGCAGTTATGGGGATGGCACAGATACGCAGTATTTT.